This entry lists 28 T cell receptor beta chains sequenced from one sample in a study of blood T cell repertoires in COVID-19. The protocol was immunoSEQ multiplex PCR, while the TCRdb copy is restricted to in-frame clones and leaves out a portion. The sample has around 140,000 clones; approximately 84% are singletons. The sample consisted of peripheral blood. The origin of the receptors is a woman aged 55-75 years with acute or convalescent COVID-19.

V gene TRBV10-2 combines with J gene TRBJ2-7; no definite D call. Trimming pared 0 bases from V and 4 bases from J, leaving 10 bases between. Per the germline V gene, CDR1 is WSHSY and CDR2 is SAAADI. This CDR3 comprises 14 residues. CDR3 loop: CASSESGGKYEQYF. CDR3 DNA: TGCGCCAGCAGTGAGTCAGGCGGAAAATACGAGCAGTACTTC.

The V and J genes are TRBV5-1 and TRBJ1-2, with 8 bases aligning to TRBD1. The ends lost 4 bases at V and 6 bases at J; junction bases unmatched: 8. This CDR3 is 14 amino acids long. Germline CDR1 and CDR2: SGHRS and YFSETQ. CDR3 sequence reads: CASSLPGGADGYTF. CDR3 bases: TGCGCCAGCAGCCTTCCAGGGGGCGCCGATGGCTACACCTTC.

V usage is TRBV29-1 and J usage is TRBJ2-1; TRBD2 matches 9 bases. The CDR3 totals 14 residues. Germline assignment: CDR1 SQVTM and CDR2 ANQGSEA. V gave up 2 bases and J gave up 4 bases; unmatched junction bases: 3. CDR3 sequence: CSVERLADYNEQFF. The DNA for the CDR3 is TGCAGCGTTGAACGACTAGCGGATTACAATGAGCAGTTCTTC.

The chain couples TRBV28 to TRBJ1-2; D remains unclear. The V end was cut by 5 bases, the J end by 4 bases, with 5 bases between. CDR1 MDHEN and CDR2 SYDVKM come from the germline V gene. The CDR3 runs to 11 residues. The CDR3 loop is CASSNIYGYTF. The DNA for the CDR3 is TGTGCCAGCAGTAATATCTATGGCTACACCTTC.

The V call is TRBV5-1, the J call TRBJ2-5, with 8 bases identical to TRBD2. CDR1 and CDR2 (germline): SGHRS, YFSETQ. The V and J ends lost 0 bases and 5 bases, in that order; junction bases with no gene match: 9. The CDR3 totals 16 residues. The CDR3, as DNA: TGCGCCAGCAGCTTGGTAACGGGAGGGCCGGGTGAGACCCAGTACTTC. Protein product: CASSLVTGGPGETQYF.

V is TRBV5-1 and J is TRBJ2-6, with D possibly matching TRBD1 (5 bases). Germline V CDR1 and CDR2: SGHRS, YFSETQ. This CDR3 comprises 16 residues. V was cut by 0 bases and J by 2 bases, with 9 bases left in between. This CDR3 reads CASSLALGPGANVLTF. The DNA of the CDR3 is TGCGCCAGCAGCTTGGCCTTGGGGCCTGGGGCCAACGTCCTGACTTTC.

The genes are TRBV2 and TRBJ2-1; 8 bases agree with TRBD1. V lost 4 bases to trimming and J lost 7 bases; unmatched junction nucleotides: 6. CDR1 and CDR2 (germline): SNHLY, FYNNEI. This CDR3 spans 14 amino acids. This CDR3 reads CASSVLRDRNEQFF. The CDR3 DNA is TGTGCCAGCAGTGTCCTTCGGGACAGGAATGAGCAGTTCTTC.

In DNA, the CDR3 is TGTGCCAGCAGCTTAGGAAGCGGGAGACCAAACTCCTACGAGCAGTACTTC. This encodes CASSLGSGRPNSYEQYF. This chain joins TRBV7-6 and TRBJ2-7; 8 nucleotides line up with TRBD2. The CDR3 totals 17 residues. V dropped 1 base and J dropped 0; count of bases not matched to a gene: 8. From germline, CDR1 is SGHVS and CDR2 FNYEAQ.

This chain uses TRBV3-1 (or the pseudogene TRBV3-2) with TRBJ1-2, with a tentative D call TRBD1 (5 bases). There are 14 residues in the CDR3. CDR1 and CDR2 (germline): LGHDT, YNNKEL (reference sequence). V dropped 4 bases and J dropped 1 base, with 10 bases sitting between them. The CDR3 here is CASSLSGGNYGYTF. CDR3 DNA: TGTGCCAGCAGCCTCTCGGGGGGTAACTATGGCTACACCTTC.

This rearrangement joins TRBV2 to TRBJ2-1; 11 positions match TRBD2. V lost 6 bases and J lost 9; bases outside the gene matches: 13. The CDR3 extends over 16 amino acids. Germline CDR1 is SNHLY and CDR2 is FYNNEI. This CDR3 is CASSVLHSGRASEQFF. The CDR3 coding sequence is TGTGCCAGCAGCGTGTTGCATAGCGGGAGGGCCAGTGAGCAGTTCTTC.

This chain's CDR3 is CATYDRTGRYGAFGNTIYF. The CDR3 DNA follows: TGTGCCACTTATGATAGGACAGGTAGATACGGAGCTTTCGGAAACACCATATATTTT. The gene calls are TRBV10-3 and TRBJ1-3; 7 bases are shared with TRBD1. V lost 10 bases, J lost 4 bases, and 25 bases stayed unmatched. This CDR3 has 19 amino acids. Germline CDR1 is ENHRY and CDR2 is SYGVKD.

This sequence joins TRBV19 and TRBJ2-2; the D gene is possibly TRBD1 (6 bases). CDR3 length: 12 residues. Germline CDR1 and CDR2: LNHDA and SQIVND (reference sequence). The ends were cut back, 6 bases at V and 9 bases at J, with 11 bases in the middle. The CDR3 loop is CASSSGARELFF. DNA for the CDR3: TGTGCCAGTAGCTCAGGGGCCAGGGAGCTGTTTTTT.

The V gene is TRBV25-1, the J gene TRBJ2-6; 9 bases are a match to TRBD1. CDR1 is MGHDK, CDR2 SYGVNS, per germline. The CDR3 loop spans 15 amino acids. After removal of 9 bases from V and 3 bases from J, the junction contained 6 bases not matched to a gene. The CDR3 DNA sequence: TGTGCCAGTACGCGGACAGGGGTTGGGGCCAACGTCCTGACTTTC. This sequence encodes CASTRTGVGANVLTF.

The chain combines TRBV7-9 with TRBJ2-5, with D maybe TRBD2 (6 bases). V lost 0 bases to trimming and J lost 2 bases, with 10 bases between them. This CDR3 has 15 amino acids. Per germline, CDR1 SEHNR and CDR2 FQNEAQ (reference sequence). The DNA of the CDR3 is TGTGCCAGCAGCTTAGCGGGAGGAAGACAAGAGACCCAGTACTTC. Protein product: CASSLAGGRQETQYF.

The rearrangement uses TRBV28 and TRBJ2-1; 14 bases are a match to TRBD2. The trim removed 1 base at V and 12 bases at J, leaving 8 bases unmatched. CDR3 length equals 16 residues. Germline CDR1 is MDHEN and CDR2 is SYDVKM. CDR3 nucleotides: TGTGCCAGCAGTTTATTCCTGGGACTAGCGGGAGATCGGCAGTTCTTC. It codes for CASSLFLGLAGDRQFF.

V and J are TRBV9 and TRBJ1-2; unclear D gene. The CDR3 has 14 residues. Trimming left V 3 bases short and J 6 bases short, with 15 bases between. Germline assignment: CDR1 SGDLS and CDR2 YYNGEE. The DNA of the CDR3 is TGTGCCAGCAGCGCCAACCCATATACTAATGGCTACACCTTC. This translates into CASSANPYTNGYTF.

Here the CDR3 reads CASSHDPGTYSYEQYF. CDR3 sequence (DNA): TGCGCCAGCAGCCACGACCCGGGAACTTATTCCTACGAGCAGTACTTC. The chain combines TRBV4-1 with TRBJ2-7; perhaps TRBD2 as D (5 bases). CDR3 size: 16 residues. V shed 3 bases and J shed 1 base, with 16 bases lying between them. The germline CDR1 and CDR2 sequences are MGHRA and YSYEKL.

The genes are TRBV5-1 and TRBJ2-7; TRBD1 is a possible D gene (5 bases). This CDR3 has 16 residues. Germline CDR1 is SGHRS and CDR2 is YFSETQ. V was shortened by 3 bases and J by 1 base, with 17 bases between the two germline ends. This chain's CDR3 is CASSSQADSSSYEQYF. CDR3 DNA: TGCGCCAGCAGCTCACAGGCGGATTCTTCTTCCTACGAGCAGTACTTC.

V is TRBV2 and J is TRBJ2-2; D possibly corresponds to TRBD1 (6 bases). Between the trimmed V and J ends, which lost 8 bases and 4 bases, there was a span of 14 bases. This CDR3 is built from 14 residues. Germline CDR1 reads SNHLY; CDR2 reads FYNNEI. The CDR3 is CASGGPRGTGELFF. The CDR3 nucleotides read TGTGCCAGCGGGGGACCCAGGGGCACCGGGGAGCTGTTTTTT. The whole variable domain, filled in from reference TRBV2 and TRBJ2-2, reads EPEVTQTPSHQVTQMGQEVILRCVPISNHLYFYWYRQILGQKVEFLVSFYNNEISEKSEIFDDQFSVERPDGSNFTLKIRSTKLEDSAMYFCASGGPRGTGELFFGEGSRLTVL.

The gene calls are TRBV5-1 and TRBJ1-4, with TRBD1 matching 7 bases. This CDR3 region has 13 residues. V dropped 4 bases and J dropped 8; count of bases not matched to a gene: 5. Germline-derived CDR1 and CDR2 are SGHRS and YFSETQ. Written as DNA, the CDR3 is TGCGCCAGCAGCCTGACAGGGAGAGAAAAACTGTTTTTT. Translating it yields CASSLTGREKLFF.

The chain carries TRBV13 and TRBJ2-1, with TRBD2 matching 14 bases. The trim removed 4 bases at V and 9 bases at J, leaving 5 bases unmatched. Per germline, CDR1 PRHDT and CDR2 FYEKMQ (reference sequence). The CDR3 is 15 amino acids. CDR3 in amino acids: CASSSWTSGRLEQFF. DNA for the CDR3: TGTGCCAGCAGCTCGTGGACTAGCGGGAGGCTTGAGCAGTTCTTC.

This clone was counted a single time. The chain combines TRBV15 with TRBJ2-1; TRBD2 aligns across 8 bases. The CDR3 consists of 17 residues. The V segment lost 2 bases and the J segment 2 bases; nucleotides outside the gene matches: 8. Germline V gene lookup returns CDR1 LNHNV and CDR2 YYDKDF (reference sequence). The CDR3 sequence: CATSRSPSGQPYNEQFF. For the CDR3, the DNA is TGTGCCACCAGCAGATCCCCTAGCGGGCAACCCTACAATGAGCAGTTCTTC.

The gene calls are TRBV7-6 and TRBJ2-5; 8 bases match TRBD2. V was clipped by 8 bases and J by 5 bases; unmatched bases: 16. Germline-derived CDR1 and CDR2 are SGHVS and FNYEAQ. The CDR3 has 16 residues. DNA for the CDR3: TGTGCCAGCTCAAAGAGGGACTCAGCGGGGGAGGAGACCCAGTACTTC. It translates to CASSKRDSAGEETQYF.

This clone was picked up a small number of times. This sequence joins TRBV6-5 and TRBJ2-2, with 7 positions matching TRBD1. Per the germline V gene, CDR1 is MNHEY and CDR2 is SVGAGI. This CDR3 spans 14 amino acids. The junction had 12 bases not matched to a gene; V was cut back by 6 bases and J by 11 bases. In DNA form, the CDR3 reads TGTGCCAGCAGCCCCTCAGGGGGTCTTGGAGAGCTGTTTTTT. Translating gives CASSPSGGLGELFF.

V and J are TRBV9 and TRBJ2-3, with 7 bases matching TRBD1. There are 14 residues in the CDR3. The germline V gene encodes CDR1 SGDLS and CDR2 YYNGEE. Germline trimming cut 3 bases from V and 3 bases from J; bases unmatched to any gene: 4. CDR3 amino acids: CASSAGQPTDTQYF. CDR3 DNA: TGTGCCAGCAGCGCGGGACAGCCGACAGATACGCAGTATTTT.

V is TRBV2 and J is TRBJ2-7; D might be TRBD1 (6 bases). This CDR3 is 13 amino acids long. The germline gives CDR1 SNHLY, CDR2 FYNNEI. Trimming removed 6 bases from V and 3 bases from J, with 12 bases in between. CDR3 residues: CASSVDRNYEQYF. The DNA for the CDR3 is TGTGCCAGCAGCGTCGACAGGAACTACGAGCAGTACTTC.

The V gene is TRBV11-2, the J gene TRBJ2-7; tentatively, D is TRBD2 (7 bases). The CDR3 is made up of 16 amino acids. V was clipped by 5 bases and J by 4 bases, with 21 bases between them. Germline assignment: CDR1 SGHAT and CDR2 FQNNGV. CDR3 protein: CASSLGGARNYYEQYF. In DNA, the CDR3 is TGTGCCAGCAGCCTGGGGGGGGCGCGGAACTATTACGAGCAGTACTTC. Drawing the rest from reference TRBV11-2 and TRBJ2-7, the complete variable domain is EAGVAQSPRYKIIEKRQSVAFWCNPISGHATLYWYQQILGQGPKLLIQFQNNGVVDDSQLPKDRFSAERLKGVDSTLKIQPAKLEDSAVYLCASSLGGARNYYEQYFGPGTRLTVT.

Of note for this clone: Other DNA sequences from this sample encode an identical CDR3 as well. The rearrangement links TRBV30 to TRBJ1-5, with 8 bases fitting TRBD1. With V trimmed by 1 base and J by 4 bases, 9 bases remained unmatched. CDR1 is GTSNPN, CDR2 SVGIG, per germline (reference sequence). The CDR3 has 16 amino acids. CDR3 in amino acids: CAWSGQRTGSNQPQHF. The CDR3, as DNA: TGTGCCTGGAGTGGCCAACGGACAGGGAGTAATCAGCCCCAGCATTTT. The full variable domain, completed using reference TRBV30 and TRBJ1-5, is SQTIHQWPATLVQPVGSPLSLECTVEGTSNPNLYWYRQAAGRGLQLLFYSVGIGQISSEVPQNLSASRPQDRQFILSSKKLLLSDSGFYLCAWSGQRTGSNQPQHFGDGTRLSIL.